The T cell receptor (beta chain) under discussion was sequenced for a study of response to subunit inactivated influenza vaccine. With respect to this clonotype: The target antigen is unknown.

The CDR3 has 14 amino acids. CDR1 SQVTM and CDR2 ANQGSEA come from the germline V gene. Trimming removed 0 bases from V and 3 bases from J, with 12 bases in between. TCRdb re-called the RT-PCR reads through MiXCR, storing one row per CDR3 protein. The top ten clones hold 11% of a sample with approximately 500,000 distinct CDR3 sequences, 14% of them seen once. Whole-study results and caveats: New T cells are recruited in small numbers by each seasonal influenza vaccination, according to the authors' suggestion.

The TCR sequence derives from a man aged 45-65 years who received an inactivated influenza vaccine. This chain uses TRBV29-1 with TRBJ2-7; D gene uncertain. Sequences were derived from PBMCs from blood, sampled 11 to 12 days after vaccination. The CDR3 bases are TGCAGCGTTGAAGACCCCAACGCAAGCTACGAGCAGTACTTC. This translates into CSVEDPNASYEQYF.